This T cell receptor (delta chain) was sequenced for a study of gamma-delta chains in newborns, infants, children (dated by TCRdb to the late 2010s). Background on the whole study: According to the study title, microbial exposure causes polyclonal expansion of innate gammadelta T cells right after birth. Right after human newborns were born, the researchers looked at the way microbial exposure shaped their populations of innate gammadelta T cells.

A remark on this clone: What antigen it recognizes has not been identified. This may arise from a read error, as a much more abundant clone is one base away.

Looking up the germline V gene yields CDR1 GEAIGNYY and CDR2 EKD. Relative to germline, V is missing 0 bases and J is missing 1 base, with 10 bases of the junction outside any gene match. From the cysteine up to the phenylalanine, the CDR3 has a length of 18 residues. Left in the record is the CDR3 DNA by itself, 54 bases read in frame from the first base. These reads were obtained on an Illumina MiSeq. TCRdb reprocessed the public data with the CATT caller; entries with the same nucleotide sequence were combined afterwards. Present in this sample are over 5,500 delta-chain clones, approximately 10% of which were seen just once. The ten largest clones capture around 7.5% of the sample.

The origin of this receptor is a child who was a newborn, infant or young child, either healthy, febrile or measles-vaccinated (not recorded which). The chain employs TRDV2 and TRDJ1, with 10 central nucleotides matching TRDD3. What was sequenced was blood. The CDR3 region reads CACDTLDGGYYSTDKLIF. The DNA is TGTGCCTGTGACACCCTTGATGGGGGATACTATTCCACCGATAAACTCATCTTT.